A single sample gave rise to the 27 T cell receptor beta chains below, sequenced in a study of cytomegalovirus exposure and HLA in healthy donors. Use of 60 Vbeta and 13 Jbeta primers characterized the PCR. The table came from immunoSEQ multiplex PCR; TCRdb's copy has only in-frame clones and leaves some out. This sample has under 200,000 clones, with about 79% found just once. What was sequenced was PBMCs. The receptors come from a woman aged 45-65 years in good health and CMV-seronegative.

V gene TRBV5-1 combines with J gene TRBJ2-7; TRBD2 matches 10 bases. From germline, CDR1 is SGHRS and CDR2 YFSETQ. This CDR3 comprises 14 residues. The V segment lost 5 bases and the J segment 2 bases; nucleotides outside the gene matches: 4. The CDR3 loop is CASRSGTSAYEQYF. For the CDR3, the DNA is TGCGCCAGCAGATCCGGGACTAGCGCCTACGAGCAGTACTTC.

This sequence joins TRBV4-3 and TRBJ2-6; possible D gene TRBD2, 6 bases. Trimming stripped 0 bases from V and 2 bases from J, with 8 bases between. Germline V gene sequence: CDR1 LGHNA, CDR2 YSLEER. The CDR3 consists of 16 residues. The CDR3 protein is CASSQDPGAGANVLTF. CDR3 coding DNA: TGCGCCAGCAGCCAAGATCCGGGAGCTGGGGCCAACGTCCTGACTTTC.

This chain joins TRBV28 and TRBJ2-1; 7 positions agree with TRBD2. The junction had 13 bases not matched to a gene; V was cut back by 5 bases and J by 6 bases. Germline loops: CDR1 MDHEN, CDR2 SYDVKM. This CDR3 region has 16 residues. CDR3 bases: TGTGCCAGCAGTCCCCCTCTTCTCGGGGGGACCAATGAGCAGTTCTTC. Translation: CASSPPLLGGTNEQFF.

The chain recombines TRBV15 with TRBJ1-1; D not certain. The CDR3 consists of 14 residues. CDR1 is LNHNV and CDR2 is YYDKDF in the germline V gene (reference sequence). Trimming cost V 0 bases and J 5 bases, with 10 bases left between them. The CDR3 spells CATSRDSVKTEAFF. In nucleotides, the CDR3 is TGTGCCACCAGCAGAGATTCTGTAAAAACTGAAGCTTTCTTT.

This clone has more than one count but fewer than ten. The chain recombines TRBV6-5 with TRBJ2-7, with TRBD1 identical over 10 bases. The length of the CDR3 is 14 residues. Trimming removed 6 bases from V and 2 bases from J; junction bases left unmatched: 4. Germline values: CDR1 MNHEY, CDR2 SVGAGI. In nucleotides, the CDR3 is TGTGCCAGCAGACGGACAGGGGGGGCCTACGAGCAGTACTTC. Residues: CASRRTGGAYEQYF.

This clone was counted between two and nine times. This rearrangement joins TRBV23-1 to TRBJ2-2, with 14 bases lining up with TRBD2. TRBV23-1 has ORF status, its function being uncertain. CDR3 length: 20 amino acids. V lost 6 bases and J lost 5; bases outside the gene matches: 17. This chain's CDR3 is CASRAEGGLAGATGTGELFF. CDR3 sequence (DNA): TGCGCCAGCAGGGCGGAGGGGGGACTAGCGGGGGCAACGGGGACCGGGGAGCTGTTTTTT.

The gene calls are TRBV18 and TRBJ1-3; D not resolved. This CDR3 spans 16 amino acids. Germline CDR1 and CDR2: KGHSH and LQKENI. The V and J ends lost 0 bases and 2 bases respectively, with 11 bases between them. This chain's CDR3 is CASSPPVGETGNTIYF. The CDR3 nucleotides are TGTGCCAGCTCACCACCGGTCGGGGAAACTGGAAACACCATATATTTT.

The genes are TRBV28 and TRBJ1-5, with 10 bases identical to TRBD1. Germline V CDR1 and CDR2: MDHEN, SYDVKM. The CDR3 runs to 13 residues. With 10 bases clipped from V and 10 bases from J, the junction kept 10 bases outside the gene matches. Written as DNA, the CDR3 is TGTGCCATCCTCCGGGACAGGGGAGAACCCCAGCATTTT. Protein sequence: CAILRDRGEPQHF.

This chain connects TRBV13 to TRBJ2-7; D may be TRBD2 (6 bases). V lost 7 bases, J lost 3 bases, and 16 bases lay in between. The CDR3 runs 14 residues. Germline CDR1 is PRHDT and CDR2 is FYEKMQ (reference sequence). CDR3 protein: CASTRAGSDYEQYF. CDR3 nucleotides: TGTGCCAGCACCAGAGCGGGTAGTGACTACGAGCAGTACTTC.

This clone was detected a few times. This chain joins TRBV18 and TRBJ1-4; no clear D. There are 13 residues in the CDR3. V lost 6 bases to trimming and J lost 5 bases, with 10 bases between them. CDR1 is KGHSH, CDR2 LQKENI, per germline. CDR3 amino acids: CASSPAQNEKLFF. In nucleotides, the CDR3 is TGTGCCAGCTCGCCCGCCCAGAATGAAAAACTGTTTTTT. The variable domain in full, completed from reference TRBV18 and TRBJ1-4, reads NAGVMQNPRHLVRRRGQEARLRCSPMKGHSHVYWYRQLPEEGLKFMVYLQKENIIDESGMPKERFSAEFPKEGPSILRIQQVVRGDSAAYFCASSPAQNEKLFFGSGTQLSVL.

This clone was counted a few times. The chain has TRBV6-5 and TRBJ2-2; TRBD1 agrees at 8 bases. J was trimmed by 6 bases and V by 10 bases; bases with no gene match: 10. The CDR3 consists of 14 residues. Germline lookup yields CDR1 MNHEY and CDR2 SVGAGI. The CDR3 coding sequence is TGTGCCACCGTGGGCCCAGGGGGCGCCGGGGAGCTGTTTTTT. This sequence encodes CATVGPGGAGELFF.

About this clone itself: A read error may account for a junction end that differs from germline. The chain combines TRBV28 with TRBJ1-2, with D possibly TRBD1 on 6 matching bases. The CDR3 loop spans 14 amino acids. In germline, CDR1 is MDHEN, CDR2 SYDVKM. The CDR3 bases are TGTGCCAGCAGCTTATTACAGGGATCCTCTGGCTACACCTTC. This codes for CASSLLQGSSGYTF.

This clone appeared a single time. The J gene is TRBJ2-7, the V gene TRBV7-9; D is uncertain. V was trimmed by 0 bases and J by 2 bases, leaving 8 bases between them. Looked up from germline, CDR1 is SEHNR and CDR2 is FQNEAQ (reference sequence). The CDR3 covers 14 residues. DNA of the CDR3: TGTGCCAGCAGCTTAGCTCTACCCCCCTACGAGCAGTACTTC. This sequence encodes CASSLALPPYEQYF. The full variable domain, rest sourced from reference TRBV7-9 and TRBJ2-7, is DTGVSQNPRHKITKRGQNVTFRCDPISEHNRLYWYRQTLGQGPEFLTYFQNEAQLEKSRLLSDRFSAERPKGSFSTLEIQRTEQGDSAMYLCASSLALPPYEQYFGPGTRLTVT.

The genes are TRBV30 and TRBJ1-1, with TRBD1 matching 7 bases. CDR1 is GTSNPN and CDR2 is SVGIG in the germline V gene (reference sequence). The CDR3 covers 13 residues. V gave up 3 bases and J gave up 1 base; unmatched junction bases: 2. The CDR3 spells CAWRQGSNTEAFF. In DNA form, the CDR3 reads TGTGCCTGGAGACAGGGGTCGAACACTGAAGCTTTCTTT. The full variable domain, completed using reference TRBV30 and TRBJ1-1, is SQTIHQWPATLVQPVGSPLSLECTVEGTSNPNLYWYRQAAGRGLQLLFYSVGIGQISSEVPQNLSASRPQDRQFILSSKKLLLSDSGFYLCAWRQGSNTEAFFGQGTRLTVV.

This clone has a single count. J is TRBJ2-7 and V is TRBV18; perhaps TRBD2 as D (9 bases). V gave up 3 bases and J gave up 6 bases, with 18 bases separating them. The CDR3 length is 15 residues. The germline V gene has CDR1 KGHSH and CDR2 LQKENI. This CDR3 is CASSPTGAGGREQYF. CDR3 in DNA: TGTGCCAGCTCACCGACAGGGGCGGGAGGGCGCGAGCAGTACTTC.

The J gene is TRBJ2-3, the V gene TRBV7-2; D gene unclear. CDR1 and CDR2 from the germline V gene are SGHTA and FQGNSA. Trimming took 2 bases from V and 4 from J, leaving 7 bases between them. The CDR3 has 13 amino acids. CDR3 in DNA: TGTGCCAGCAGCTTAACTCCGTCAGATACGCAGTATTTT. This codes for CASSLTPSDTQYF.

J is TRBJ1-1 and V is TRBV11-2; D is possibly TRBD1 (6 bases). V was clipped by 3 bases and J by 1 base, with 9 bases between them. CDR3 length: 14 residues. Germline CDR1 SGHAT, CDR2 FQNNGV. In nucleotides, the CDR3 is TGTGCCAGCAGCTTTGTACAGGGGAACACTGAAGCTTTCTTT. Protein product: CASSFVQGNTEAFF.

The genes are TRBV7-6 and TRBJ1-5; 9 nucleotides align to TRBD1. The CDR3 length is 13 residues. The J segment lost 8 bases and the V segment lost 5 bases, leaving 4 bases of the junction unmatched. Germline V CDR1 and CDR2: SGHVS, FNYEAQ. CDR3 protein: CASSRTGDEPQHF. Here the CDR3 DNA reads TGTGCCAGCAGCCGGACAGGGGATGAGCCCCAGCATTTT.

V usage is TRBV11-1 and J usage is TRBJ1-1; 8 bases are shared with TRBD1. This CDR3 spans 14 amino acids. The germline V gene has CDR1 SGHAT and CDR2 FQDESV (reference sequence). The trim removed 4 bases at V and 1 base at J, leaving 2 bases unmatched. The CDR3 region is CASSSDRGNTEAFF. The CDR3 DNA reads as TGTGCCAGCAGCTCAGACAGGGGGAACACTGAAGCTTTCTTT.

The chain recombines TRBV6-6 with TRBJ2-3, with D tentatively TRBD1 (7 bases). The CDR3 sequence is 12 residues long. Germline V gene sequence: CDR1 MNHNY, CDR2 SVGAGI (reference sequence). The V end was cut by 6 bases, the J end by 7 bases, with 11 bases between. For the CDR3, the DNA is TGTGCCAGCAGGGAGGGACAGTATACGCAGTATTTT. It codes for CASREGQYTQYF.

This sequence joins TRBV7-9 and TRBJ1-3; D remains ambiguous. The CDR3 loop spans 15 amino acids. V was cut by 1 base and J by 0 bases, with 7 bases left in between. CDR1 and CDR2 (germline): SEHNR, FQNEAQ (reference sequence). The CDR3 DNA is TGTGCCAGCAGCTTAGGCTCAGTCTCTGGAAACACCATATATTTT. The encoded protein is CASSLGSVSGNTIYF.

V and J are TRBV5-6 and TRBJ2-7; 12 nucleotides align to TRBD2. This CDR3 spans 16 amino acids. V gave up 6 bases and J gave up 2 bases; unmatched junction bases: 9. Germline V gene data show CDR1 as SGHDT and CDR2 as YYEEEE. CDR3 sequence: CASTLGTSGPTYEQYF. The CDR3 nucleotides read TGTGCCAGCACATTAGGGACTAGCGGGCCCACCTACGAGCAGTACTTC. Using reference TRBV5-6 and TRBJ2-7 for the parts outside the CDR3, the full variable domain is DAGVTQSPTHLIKTRGQQVTLRCSPKSGHDTVSWYQQALGQGPQFIFQYYEEEERQRGNFPDRFSGHQFPNYSSELNVNALLLGDSALYLCASTLGTSGPTYEQYFGPGTRLTVT.

The genes are TRBV27 and TRBJ2-5; D remains unclear. With 10 bases removed from V and 5 bases from J, the gap between germline ends came to 17 bases. CDR1 and CDR2 from the germline V gene are MNHEY and SMNVEV (reference sequence). This CDR3 contains 13 residues. Here the CDR3 DNA reads TGTGCCACCCGGTTGTCCTCTAGGGAGACCCAGTACTTC. This codes for CATRLSSRETQYF.

The chain combines TRBV5-6 with TRBJ1-6, with TRBD1 matching over 11 bases. There are 16 residues in the CDR3. V shed 7 bases and J 13 bases; nucleotides not matched to a gene: 16. The germline gives CDR1 SGHDT, CDR2 YYEEEE. DNA for the CDR3: TGTGCCAGCCCCTCCCCCGGGACAGGGGGGACTTCCCCCCTCCACTTT. Translating it yields CASPSPGTGGTSPLHF.

The genes are TRBV28 and TRBJ1-1, with 7 bases aligning to TRBD1. Per germline, CDR1 MDHEN and CDR2 SYDVKM. This CDR3 is 12 amino acids long. V was pared by 3 bases and J by 8 bases, with 3 bases of the junction left unmatched. As DNA, the CDR3 is TGTGCCAGCAGTTTGTTGGACAGGGAAGCTTTCTTT. It translates to CASSLLDREAFF.

This clone showed up just once. The junction differs from germline at one of its ends, possibly a read error. This sequence joins TRBV28 and TRBJ1-4, with D perhaps TRBD1 (5 bases). This CDR3 has 16 residues. CDR1 and CDR2 from the germline V gene are MDHEN and SYDVKM. The CDR3 is CASSKPGRAVSEKLSF. The CDR3 DNA follows: TGTGCCAGCAGTAAGCCTGGCAGGGCGGTGAGTGAAAAACTGTCTTTT.

This clone was detected once. The chain carries TRBV6-1 and TRBJ1-2, with D possibly being TRBD1 (6 bases). The CDR3 runs to 14 residues. CDR1 is MNHNS and CDR2 is SASEGT in the germline V gene. Trimming removed 5 bases from V and 0 bases from J, with 10 bases in between. The CDR3 nucleotides read TGTGCCAGCAGTAAGACAGGTACTAACTATGGCTACACCTTC. It yields the protein CASSKTGTNYGYTF.